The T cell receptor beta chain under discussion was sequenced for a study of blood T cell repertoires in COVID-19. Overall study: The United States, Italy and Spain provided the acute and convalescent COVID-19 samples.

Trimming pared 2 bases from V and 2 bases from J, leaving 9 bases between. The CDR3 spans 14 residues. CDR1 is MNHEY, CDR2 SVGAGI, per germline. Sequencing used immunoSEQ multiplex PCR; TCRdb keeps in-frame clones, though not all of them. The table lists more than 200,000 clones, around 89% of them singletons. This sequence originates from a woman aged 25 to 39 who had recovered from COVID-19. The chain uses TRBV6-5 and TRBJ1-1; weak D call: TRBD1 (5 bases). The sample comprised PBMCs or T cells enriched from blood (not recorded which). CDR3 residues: CASSYIRGNTEAFF. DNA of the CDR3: TGTGCCAGCAGTTACATTAGGGGTAACACTGAAGCTTTCTTT.